One and the same sample provided the 14 T cell receptor beta chains below, sequenced in a study of spatial heterogeneity in lung cancer. Study observations and caveats: It was found that expanded intratumoral alpha and beta TCR counts tracked tumor mutation counts.

Time point: sample taken at primary tumor resection. Each CDR3 protein gets one entry after TCRdb re-called the 5' RACE reads with MiXCR. Here the sample spans around 2,500 distinct CDR3 sequences, roughly 21% being singletons. These receptors lack a known antigen. The sample here was lung tumor tissue, taken at surgery. Source of these receptors: a male donor with early-stage non-small cell lung cancer.

V and J are TRBV7-2 and TRBJ1-5, with D perhaps matching TRBD1 (5 bases). The CDR3 consists of 12 residues. V was pared by 2 bases and J by 7 bases, with 6 bases between. Per germline, CDR1 SGHTA and CDR2 FQGNSA. The CDR3 sequence: CASSLRGQPQHF. CDR3 bases: TGTGCCAGCAGCTTACGGGGGCAGCCCCAGCATTTT.

This clonotype occurred a few times. CDR3 sequence reads: CASSLESGDITEAFF. The CDR3 DNA sequence: TGTGCCAGCAGCTTGGAGTCAGGGGACATCACTGAAGCTTTCTTT. This sequence joins TRBV5-6 and TRBJ1-1; D is possibly TRBD1 (6 bases). CDR3 length: 15 residues. The germline V gene encodes CDR1 SGHDT and CDR2 YYEEEE. V shed 0 bases and J shed 4 bases, with 13 bases lying between them.

The rearrangement uses TRBV20-1 and TRBJ2-6; the D is unclear. Between the trimmed V and J ends, which lost 5 bases and 3 bases, there was a span of 5 bases. Germline values: CDR1 DFQATT, CDR2 SNEGSKA (reference sequence). The CDR3 contains 12 residues. The CDR3 region is CSAASGANVLTF. CDR3 nucleotides: TGCAGTGCTGCTAGTGGGGCCAACGTCCTGACTTTC.

This clonotype appeared many times. This rearrangement joins TRBV6-5 to TRBJ2-1; no definite D call. Looked up from germline, CDR1 is MNHEY and CDR2 is SVGAGI. V was trimmed by 6 bases and J by 2 bases, leaving 20 bases between them. This CDR3 is 17 amino acids long. DNA of the CDR3: TGTGCCAGCAGACCGTTGTTGGGAAAAAGGCCCTACAATGAGCAGTTCTTC. Translated, it gives CASRPLLGKRPYNEQFF.

A few counts support this clonotype. The CDR3 DNA reads TGTGCCTGGAGCGAAATAGCGGGGGGGAGTCACAATGAGCAGTTCTTC. Translated: CAWSEIAGGSHNEQFF. V and J are TRBV30 and TRBJ2-1, with 11 bases matching TRBD2. Germline V lookup: CDR1 GTSNPN, CDR2 SVGIG (reference sequence). The CDR3 runs to 16 residues. V lost 3 bases and J lost 5; bases outside the gene matches: 9.

This clonotype is deemed medium-sized (0.01 to 0.1%). CDR3 coding DNA: TGTGCCAGCAGCACAACTAGCGGGTACCCATTTGAGTACTTC. Translating it yields CASSTTSGYPFEYF. This chain connects TRBV3-1 to TRBJ2-5; 9 nucleotides line up with TRBD2. The CDR3 is made up of 14 amino acids. The J segment lost 12 bases and the V segment lost 5 bases, leaving 13 bases of the junction unmatched. Germline V gene sequence: CDR1 LGHDT, CDR2 YNNKEL (reference sequence).

Judged by abundance, this clonotype is medium-sized. The chain is built from TRBV10-3 and TRBJ2-2; tentatively, D is TRBD2 (5 bases). This CDR3 comprises 15 residues. Trimming pared 2 bases from V and 3 bases from J, leaving 10 bases between. Germline CDR1 is ENHRY and CDR2 is SYGVKD. CDR3: CAISEPRVDTGELFF. The DNA of the CDR3 is TGTGCCATCAGTGAGCCGAGGGTAGACACCGGGGAGCTGTTTTTT.

By its share, this clonotype is medium-sized (0.01 to 0.1%). The V gene is TRBV7-9, the J gene TRBJ1-4, with 7 bases fitting TRBD1. The CDR3 length is 17 residues. Germline V gene data show CDR1 as SEHNR and CDR2 as FQNEAQ (reference sequence). After removal of 5 bases from V and 0 bases from J, the junction contained 9 bases not matched to a gene. Here the CDR3 DNA reads TGTGCCAGCAGCCCTTTCGAGGGGGCAACAACTAATGAAAAACTGTTTTTT. It translates to CASSPFEGATTNEKLFF.

This chain links TRBV19 with TRBJ1-5, with 7 nucleotides matching TRBD1. J lost 4 bases, V lost 9 bases, and 12 bases had no gene match. This CDR3 has 15 amino acids. The V gene's germline CDR1 is LNHDA and CDR2 SQIVND (reference sequence). CDR3 in DNA: TGTGCCAGCAGACAGGGAGGGGAGAAAAATCAGCCCCAGCATTTT. Its translation is CASRQGGEKNQPQHF. The full variable domain, its missing parts supplied by reference TRBV19 and TRBJ1-5, is DGGITQSPKYLFRKEGQNVTLSCEQNLNHDAMYWYRQDPGQGLRLIYYSQIVNDFQKGDIAEGYSVSREKKESFPLTVTSAQKNPTAFYLCASRQGGEKNQPQHFGDGTRLSIL.

V usage is TRBV5-1 and J usage is TRBJ2-7; a possible D gene is TRBD2 (6 bases). Trimming took 1 base from V and 1 from J, leaving 9 bases between them. The germline CDR1 and CDR2 sequences are SGHRS and YFSETQ. This CDR3 has 14 residues. The CDR3 spells CASSLSSASYEQYF. Here the CDR3 DNA reads TGCGCCAGCAGCTTGTCTAGCGCTTCCTACGAGCAGTACTTC.

The chain employs TRBV7-9 and TRBJ2-2, with TRBD1 as a possible D gene (6 bases). Germline V gives CDR1 SEHNR, CDR2 FQNEAQ (reference sequence). Trimming removed 0 bases at V and 5 bases at J, with 7 bases between. There are 14 residues in the CDR3. This CDR3 is CASSLAQGTGELFF. CDR3 nucleotide sequence: TGTGCCAGCAGCTTAGCGCAGGGGACCGGGGAGCTGTTTTTT.

This clonotype was counted only a few times. The J gene is TRBJ2-5, the V gene TRBV9, with 7 bases aligning to TRBD1. V lost 0 bases, J lost 4 bases, and 9 bases stayed unmatched. Germline CDR1 SGDLS, CDR2 YYNGEE. This CDR3 is built from 16 residues. The CDR3 loop is CASSVGSLTGLETQYF. CDR3 sequence (DNA): TGTGCCAGCAGCGTAGGCTCTTTGACAGGGTTAGAGACCCAGTACTTC.

In its sample, this clonotype is medium-sized. J is TRBJ1-4 and V is TRBV4-2; unclear D gene. Germline-derived CDR1 and CDR2 are LGHNA and YNFKEQ. CDR3 length: 13 amino acids. Trimming cost V 0 bases and J 7 bases, with 6 bases left between them. The CDR3 DNA is TGTGCCAGCAGCCAAGAGTGGGGTGAAAAACTGTTTTTT. It yields the protein CASSQEWGEKLFF.

Notes on this clonotype: At one of its ends the junction is not consistent with the germline gene, which may arise from a read error. The CDR3 nucleotides are TGTGCAAGCACACGGGGCCCCGACAATGAGCAGTTCTTC. This gives the protein CASTRGPDNEQFF. The chain couples TRBV5-6 to TRBJ2-1; possibly TRBD1 or TRBD2 for D (5 bases each). CDR1 and CDR2 (germline): SGHDT, YYEEEE. The CDR3 has 13 amino acids.